This entry lists 29 T cell receptor beta chains sequenced from one sample in a study of blood T cell repertoires in COVID-19. TCRdb's copy holds only in-frame clones and misses some; the assay was immunoSEQ multiplex PCR. The sample records 200,000 or so clones, roughly 84% being singletons. Sequencing input: peripheral blood. The receptors here all came from a man aged 40-49 years who had recovered from COVID-19.

The V and J genes are TRBV6-2 or TRBV6-3 and TRBJ2-7, with D possibly TRBD2 on 6 matching bases. Germline-derived CDR1 and CDR2 are MNHEY and SVGEGT. The CDR3 consists of 15 residues. V lost 4 bases to trimming and J lost 2 bases, with 15 bases between them. The CDR3 nucleotides are TGTGCCAGCAGTTCCCATTGGCGGGAAACCTACGAGCAGTACTTC. This translates into CASSSHWRETYEQYF.

The genes are TRBV11-2 and TRBJ1-2; 7 bases fit TRBD1. V lost 5 bases to trimming and J lost 7 bases; unmatched junction nucleotides: 4. This CDR3 spans 12 amino acids. Germline V lookup: CDR1 SGHAT, CDR2 FQNNGV. The CDR3 DNA reads as TGTGCCAGCAGCGCCACAGGGGTTGGCTACACCTTC. It translates to CASSATGVGYTF.

The chain couples TRBV11-2 to TRBJ2-7, with D possibly being TRBD2 (6 bases). CDR3 length equals 13 residues. The V end was cut by 5 bases, the J end by 5 bases, with 13 bases between. Germline-derived CDR1 and CDR2 are SGHAT and FQNNGV. The CDR3 DNA reads as TGTGCCAGCAGCAAAGAAATAGCGGACGAGCAGTACTTC. Its translation: CASSKEIADEQYF.

This clone was seen a single time. The V call is TRBV27, the J call TRBJ2-7, with 8 bases aligning to TRBD1. With V trimmed by 3 bases and J by 9 bases, 10 bases remained unmatched. The CDR3 covers 14 residues. Germline CDR1 reads MNHEY; CDR2 reads SMNVEV (reference sequence). CDR3 in amino acids: CASSLGQGALGQYF. Here the CDR3 DNA reads TGTGCCAGCAGTTTGGGGCAGGGGGCGCTGGGGCAGTACTTC.

As to this clone: At one boundary the junction diverges from the germline segment, which might be a read error. The J gene is TRBJ2-7, the V gene TRBV6-5; 7 positions match TRBD1. Germline V gene lookup returns CDR1 MNHEY and CDR2 SVGAGI. This CDR3 contains 14 residues. In nucleotides, the CDR3 is TGTGCCAGCAGTCCCGGGACAGTCCCGGTCGAGCAGAACTTC. It codes for CASSPGTVPVEQNF.

This clone was found a few times. CDR3 DNA sequence: TGTGCCAGCAGTTGGACAGGGACGTACTTC. It encodes CASSWTGTYF. This chain links TRBV2 with TRBJ2-7, with TRBD1 identical over 8 bases. The length of the CDR3 is 10 residues. Germline V gives CDR1 SNHLY, CDR2 FYNNEI. V trimming: 5 bases; J trimming: 12 bases; junction bases outside the gene matches: 3.

CDR3: CAWSRWGGQANYGYTF. The CDR3 nucleotides read TGTGCCTGGAGTCGGTGGGGGGGCCAAGCTAACTATGGCTACACCTTC. This chain connects TRBV30 to TRBJ1-2, with a weak D call TRBD1 (6 bases). The CDR3 has 16 amino acids. Between the trimmed V and J ends, which lost 2 bases and 0 bases, there was a span of 16 bases. Germline V gives CDR1 GTSNPN, CDR2 SVGIG (reference sequence).

In DNA, the CDR3 is TGTGCCAGCAGCTTAGGACAGGGGTCGAACACTGAAGCTTTCTTT. It is translated as CASSLGQGSNTEAFF. V is TRBV7-9 and J is TRBJ1-1; TRBD1 agrees at 8 bases. V was clipped by 1 base and J by 1 base; unmatched bases: 2. In germline, CDR1 is SEHNR, CDR2 FQNEAQ (reference sequence). The CDR3 runs 15 residues. Combining the CDR3 with reference TRBV7-9 and TRBJ1-1 gives the whole variable domain DTGVSQNPRHKITKRGQNVTFRCDPISEHNRLYWYRQTLGQGPEFLTYFQNEAQLEKSRLLSDRFSAERPKGSFSTLEIQRTEQGDSAMYLCASSLGQGSNTEAFFGQGTRLTVV.

This chain links TRBV6-2 or TRBV6-3 with TRBJ1-5, with 12 nucleotides matching TRBD1. Germline V lookup: CDR1 MNHEY, CDR2 SVGEGT. The length of the CDR3 is 21 residues. The ends lost 2 bases at V and 5 bases at J; junction bases unmatched: 19. CDR3 DNA sequence: TGTGCCAGCAGTTACCGAAAACCGGGACAGGGGGCGGTTCGAGGCTATCAGCCCCAGCATTTT. Translated, it gives CASSYRKPGQGAVRGYQPQHF.

J is TRBJ1-1 and V is TRBV11-2; 11 bases are a match to TRBD1. Germline V gene sequence: CDR1 SGHAT, CDR2 FQNNGV. The CDR3 is 15 residues long. The V gene end was trimmed by 4 bases and the J gene end by 11 bases; junction bases not matched to a gene: 12. CDR3 residues: CASSSPKGQGGKAFF. As DNA, the CDR3 is TGTGCCAGCAGCTCCCCCAAGGGACAGGGGGGAAAGGCTTTCTTT.

A remark on this clone: Other nucleotide sequences from this sample produce the same CDR3. This chain connects TRBV24-1 to TRBJ2-3, with 7 bases matching TRBD2. Germline V CDR1 and CDR2: KGHDR, SFDVKD. This CDR3 comprises 17 residues. J was trimmed by 0 bases and V by 1 base; bases with no gene match: 6. The CDR3 sequence: CATSDFWTSGSTDTQYF. The CDR3 region has the DNA TGTGCCACCAGTGATTTTTGGACTAGTGGGAGCACAGATACGCAGTATTTT.

The chain recombines TRBV19 with TRBJ1-1; D is uncertain. V lost 6 bases and J lost 1, with 9 bases in between. Germline-derived CDR1 and CDR2 are LNHDA and SQIVND (reference sequence). This CDR3 region has 13 residues. CDR3 residues: CASSTSTNTEAFF. DNA of the CDR3: TGTGCCAGTAGCACATCAACGAACACTGAAGCTTTCTTT.

The chain carries TRBV5-1 and TRBJ2-3, with 14 nucleotides matching TRBD2. CDR1 SGHRS and CDR2 YFSETQ come from the germline V gene. V was pared by 2 bases and J by 5 bases, with 1 base of the junction left unmatched. This CDR3 region has 15 residues. Here the CDR3 DNA reads TGCGCCAGCAGCTTAGGGACTAGCGGGGGAGATACGCAGTATTTT. Translated, it gives CASSLGTSGGDTQYF.

The rearrangement links TRBV7-2 to TRBJ1-5, with 9 bases fitting TRBD1. Germline CDR1 is SGHTA and CDR2 is FQGNSA. The CDR3 runs to 16 residues. The junction had 13 bases not matched to a gene; V was cut back by 4 bases and J by 9 bases. CDR3 loop: CASSSRTGEGDLPQHF. CDR3 nucleotides: TGTGCCAGCAGCTCGCGGACAGGGGAAGGGGATCTGCCCCAGCATTTT.

The V and J genes are TRBV7-9 and TRBJ2-7, with 10 bases lining up with TRBD2. Germline trimming cut 4 bases from V and 3 bases from J; bases unmatched to any gene: 6. Germline CDR1 SEHNR, CDR2 FQNEAQ (reference sequence). The CDR3 totals 15 residues. This CDR3 is CASSWPAGGSYEQYF. The CDR3 coding sequence is TGTGCCAGCAGCTGGCCAGCGGGGGGGAGCTACGAGCAGTACTTC.

This clone has only a few counts. The chain uses TRBV18 and TRBJ1-3, with D hard to call. V was trimmed by 6 bases and J by 0 bases, leaving 12 bases between them. There are 15 residues in the CDR3. In germline, CDR1 is KGHSH, CDR2 LQKENI. In DNA, the CDR3 is TGTGCCAGCTCTAAGAGCGGATTCTCTGGAAACACCATATATTTT. Encoded protein: CASSKSGFSGNTIYF.

V is TRBV7-9 and J is TRBJ2-5; perhaps TRBD2 as D (5 bases). Looked up from germline, CDR1 is SEHNR and CDR2 is FQNEAQ (reference sequence). V was cut by 5 bases and J by 1 base, with 23 bases left in between. The CDR3 is made up of 18 amino acids. DNA for the CDR3: TGTGCCAGCAGCCCAAACCCCCAGATAGCGACCAGCCAAGAGACCCAGTACTTC. Translating gives CASSPNPQIATSQETQYF.

V and J are TRBV7-9 and TRBJ1-2, with 7 positions matching TRBD1. Germline loops: CDR1 SEHNR, CDR2 FQNEAQ (reference sequence). V dropped 5 bases and J dropped 4; count of bases not matched to a gene: 13. The CDR3 is made up of 16 amino acids. Here the CDR3 reads CASSLTWGQLLYGYTF. Written as DNA, the CDR3 is TGTGCCAGCAGCCTAACTTGGGGACAGCTTCTCTATGGCTACACCTTC.

This clone showed up just a few times. V and J are TRBV19 and TRBJ1-1, with D possibly TRBD1 on 6 matching bases. Trimming stripped 7 bases from V and 0 bases from J, with 18 bases between. The CDR3 consists of 16 residues. From germline, CDR1 is LNHDA and CDR2 SQIVND (reference sequence). The CDR3 DNA reads TGTGCCAGTATGGGGGCATGGGGCCTAATGAACACTGAAGCTTTCTTT. As protein: CASMGAWGLMNTEAFF.

The gene calls are TRBV6-5 and TRBJ2-1; 11 nucleotides agree with TRBD2. The V segment lost 7 bases and the J segment 5 bases; nucleotides outside the gene matches: 7. Looked up from germline, CDR1 is MNHEY and CDR2 is SVGAGI. The CDR3 spans 15 residues. The CDR3 loop is CASTLTSGNNNEQFF. In DNA, the CDR3 is TGTGCCAGCACCTTGACTAGCGGGAATAACAATGAGCAGTTCTTC.

This clone was counted a single time. The chain recombines TRBV29-1 with TRBJ2-1; 7 bases fit TRBD2. There are 12 residues in the CDR3. Germline values: CDR1 SQVTM, CDR2 ANQGSEA. Unmatched junction bases numbered 10, after V lost 6 bases and J lost 11 bases. CDR3 protein: CSVDHPSGQQFF. The CDR3 DNA sequence: TGCAGCGTCGACCACCCTAGCGGACAGCAGTTCTTC.

The chain carries TRBV7-9 and TRBJ2-7, with 14 bases aligning to TRBD2. Germline lookup yields CDR1 SEHNR and CDR2 FQNEAQ (reference sequence). With V trimmed by 4 bases and J by 6 bases, 11 bases remained unmatched. There are 17 residues in the CDR3. CDR3 coding DNA: TGTGCCAGCAGCTCGGCCGGGACTAGCGGGAGTATTCGCGAGCAGTACTTC. Protein sequence: CASSSAGTSGSIREQYF.

This clone was counted between two and nine times. This chain links TRBV27 with TRBJ1-1; 7 positions agree with TRBD1. The V segment lost 3 bases and the J segment 7 bases; nucleotides outside the gene matches: 2. This CDR3 has 12 residues. The germline V gene encodes CDR1 MNHEY and CDR2 SMNVEV (reference sequence). The CDR3, as DNA: TGTGCCAGCAGTTTCTGGACAGGTGAAGCTTTCTTT. Its protein product is CASSFWTGEAFF.

The rearrangement links TRBV6-2 or TRBV6-3 to TRBJ1-1; D is unresolved. Trimming removed 2 bases from V and 0 bases from J, with 7 bases in between. The CDR3 runs 14 residues. CDR1 is MNHEY, CDR2 SVGEGT, per germline. The CDR3 region is CASSYGPMNTEAFF. The DNA for the CDR3 is TGTGCCAGCAGTTACGGGCCTATGAACACTGAAGCTTTCTTT.

In DNA, the CDR3 is TGTGCCAGCAGTTCCCCGGGATCCCTTCCCCACGAGCAGTACTTC. It yields the protein CASSSPGSLPHEQYF. This chain connects TRBV6-6 to TRBJ2-7, with TRBD2 as a possible D gene (5 bases). V was cut by 4 bases and J by 5 bases, with 18 bases left in between. CDR3 size: 15 residues. The germline gives CDR1 MNHNY, CDR2 SVGAGI (reference sequence).

V is TRBV21-1 and J is TRBJ2-1; the DNA was not compared with TRBD2, the D call given in the table. TRBV21-1 is recorded as a pseudogene. The CDR3 extends over 22 amino acids. The DNA of the CDR3 is TGTGCCAGCAGCAAAGAGATAGCGGGGGGCCCCCCAGACGCGAAATACTACAATGAGCAGTTCTTC. Translation: CASSKEIAGGPPDAKYYNEQFF.

The genes are TRBV19 and TRBJ1-2; D is possibly TRBD1 (6 bases). The V end was cut by 2 bases, the J end by 4 bases, with 11 bases between. CDR1 and CDR2 (germline): LNHDA, SQIVND (reference sequence). This CDR3 region has 14 residues. CDR3 DNA: TGTGCCAGTAGTATACGGGACACAATCTATGGCTACACCTTC. Its translation is CASSIRDTIYGYTF.

The V call is TRBV7-2, the J call TRBJ2-4, with D perhaps TRBD1 (5 bases). From germline, CDR1 is SGHTA and CDR2 FQGNSA. The CDR3 covers 15 residues. V lost 1 base and J 2 bases, leaving 9 bases between the germline ends. CDR3 sequence: CASSLGTSTKNIQYF. CDR3 DNA: TGTGCCAGCAGCTTAGGGACATCGACCAAAAACATTCAGTACTTC. Looking up the rest from reference TRBV7-2 and TRBJ2-4 gives the full variable domain: GAGVSQSPSNKVTEKGKDVELRCDPISGHTALYWYRQSLGQGLEFLIYFQGNSAPDKSGLPSDRFSAERTGGSVSTLTIQRTQQEDSAVYLCASSLGTSTKNIQYFGAGTRLSVL.

The V and J genes are TRBV10-1 and TRBJ2-1; perhaps TRBD2 as D (5 bases). The ends were cut back, 3 bases at V and 10 bases at J, with 13 bases in the middle. This CDR3 spans 13 amino acids. Germline values: CDR1 WNHNN, CDR2 SYGVQD (reference sequence). CDR3 nucleotide sequence: TGCGCCAGCAGTGAAGGGTTTAGGGAGGAGCAGTTCTTC. Translation: CASSEGFREEQFF.